This T cell receptor (beta chain) was sequenced in a study of blood T cell repertoires in COVID-19. Study-wide context: Spain, Italy and the United States supplied samples that represented acute and convalescent COVID-19. Sources were T cells, B-cell-depleted T cells, or PBMCs; the material itself was cDNA or gDNA.

The assay was immunoSEQ multiplex PCR, and TCRdb's table has in-frame clones only and misses some. Among some 240,000 clones listed, around 86% were seen once. Losses at the gene ends were 0 bases for V and 3 bases for J; bases not matched to a gene: 9. Per germline, CDR1 MGHRA and CDR2 YSYEKL. The CDR3 runs to 17 residues. This study enrolled people aged about 18 to 95 from around 26 US geographic areas. Clinical history reported by participants formed the basis on which cohorts were assigned. The sequencing input was PBMCs or T cells enriched from blood (not recorded which). This chain joins TRBV4-1 and TRBJ2-7; 9 bases are a match to TRBD2. This receptor was obtained from a woman in her forties with acute COVID-19. The chain's CDR3 is CASSQEAVSSGSYEQYF. In nucleotides, the CDR3 is TGCGCCAGCAGCCAAGAGGCGGTGAGTAGCGGGAGCTACGAGCAGTACTTC.